The clone carrying this T cell receptor (beta chain) was observed a few times. Time point denoted: sample taken at primary tumor resection. Unsorted whole RNA from tumor, nontumor lung or frozen PBMC underwent sequencing. Donors were some 72 untreated early-stage non-small cell lung cancer patients. A unique molecular identifier was carried by every single TCR cDNA molecule. TCRdb reanalysed the 5' RACE reads using MiXCR and keeps one entry per CDR3 protein. The repertoire holds 2,500 or so distinct CDR3 sequences, around 13% seen once, with 55% to 70% in the top ten. Germline-derived CDR1 and CDR2 are MDHEN and SYDVKM. The CDR3 has 10 residues. V shed 8 bases and J shed 7 bases, with 6 bases lying between them. The sample comes from a study of spatial heterogeneity in lung cancer. Overall study: Beta-chain sequences were consistently detected more often than alpha-chain sequences.

Sequencing was performed on PBMCs, taken at surgery. The chain joins TRBV28 to TRBJ2-1; D is unclear. The source is a male donor with early-stage non-small cell lung cancer. CDR3 loop: CASLKNEQFF. The CDR3 DNA reads as TGTGCCAGCCTTAAAAATGAGCAGTTCTTC.